The 3 T cell receptor beta chains in this list originate from one sample, sequenced in a study of blood T cell repertoires in COVID-19. Using immunoSEQ multiplex PCR, the repertoire was profiled, and TCRdb retains in-frame clones only, with some absent. The sample holds hundreds of thousands of clones, over 70% seen once. Sequenced: peripheral blood. The receptors shown here come from a woman aged 50 to 65 with COVID-19, enrolled during active disease.

J is TRBJ1-2 and V is TRBV18; no definite D call. The CDR3 has 16 residues. Germline V gene sequence: CDR1 KGHSH, CDR2 LQKENI. V was trimmed by 2 bases and J by 2 bases, leaving 15 bases between them. The CDR3 DNA follows: TGTGCCAGCTCACCAGAGAGCGCTGGAGGAAACTATGGCTACACCTTC. It encodes CASSPESAGGNYGYTF.

V gene TRBV6-5 combines with J gene TRBJ1-2; 7 nucleotides line up with TRBD1. Germline V gene lookup returns CDR1 MNHEY and CDR2 SVGAGI. The CDR3 is 15 residues long. V dropped 8 bases and J dropped 0; count of bases not matched to a gene: 9. CDR3 region: CASFGQAPSNYGYTF. The CDR3 DNA sequence: TGTGCCAGCTTCGGACAGGCGCCGTCTAACTATGGCTACACCTTC.

This clone has only a few counts. This sample includes further DNA sequences coding for the same CDR3. The chain links TRBV30 to TRBJ1-2, with a weak D call TRBD1 (6 bases). The germline CDR1 and CDR2 sequences are GTSNPN and SVGIG (reference sequence). V lost 3 bases and J lost 1, with 9 bases in between. The CDR3 runs 13 residues. The DNA of the CDR3 is TGTGCCTGGAGCCGGGACATTAACTATGGCTACACCTTC. As protein: CAWSRDINYGYTF. Combining the CDR3 with reference TRBV30 and TRBJ1-2 gives the whole variable domain SQTIHQWPATLVQPVGSPLSLECTVEGTSNPNLYWYRQAAGRGLQLLFYSVGIGQISSEVPQNLSASRPQDRQFILSSKKLLLSDSGFYLCAWSRDINYGYTFGSGTRLTVV.